Each of the 10 T cell receptor beta chains below was sequenced from the same sample in a study of blood T cell repertoires in COVID-19. Clones were sequenced by immunoSEQ multiplex PCR, and TCRdb holds only the in-frame ones, with some missing. Counted here are under 200,000 clones, 88% occurring once; the ten biggest clones make up approximately 2.3%. The source material was peripheral blood. These receptors were taken from a man between 65 and 79 years old with active or convalescent COVID-19.

V usage is TRBV30 and J usage is TRBJ1-2; maybe TRBD1 (5 bases). The CDR3 totals 12 residues. With 2 bases removed from V and 4 bases from J, the gap between germline ends came to 8 bases. Germline loops: CDR1 GTSNPN, CDR2 SVGIG (reference sequence). CDR3 sequence: CAWSRQIYGYTF. The CDR3 DNA follows: TGTGCCTGGAGTCGACAGATCTATGGCTACACCTTC.

The rearrangement uses TRBV7-2 and TRBJ2-7; 9 nucleotides align to TRBD2. The V segment lost 2 bases and the J segment 3 bases; nucleotides outside the gene matches: 5. Germline V gives CDR1 SGHTA, CDR2 FQGNSA. This CDR3 contains 15 residues. The CDR3 loop is CASSLSSGGLYEQYF. The CDR3 DNA sequence: TGTGCCAGCAGCTTAAGTAGCGGGGGTCTCTACGAGCAGTACTTC.

The chain recombines TRBV3-1 (or the pseudogene TRBV3-2) with TRBJ2-1; D is uncertain. V was trimmed by 4 bases and J by 0 bases, leaving 16 bases between them. The CDR3 length is 17 residues. Germline CDR1 is LGHDT and CDR2 is YNNKEL (reference sequence). The chain's CDR3 is CASSPVLGASSYNEQFF. The CDR3 DNA reads as TGTGCCAGCAGCCCCGTTTTGGGCGCGAGCTCCTACAATGAGCAGTTCTTC.

V is TRBV5-1 and J is TRBJ2-2, with 8 bases that match TRBD1. The CDR3 loop spans 14 amino acids. Germline V CDR1 and CDR2: SGHRS, YFSETQ. The V and J ends lost 1 base and 6 bases, in that order; junction bases with no gene match: 2. CDR3 residues: CASSLRQGSGELFF. The CDR3 bases are TGCGCCAGCAGCTTGCGACAGGGGTCCGGGGAGCTGTTTTTT.

The chain joins TRBV11-2 to TRBJ1-4, with 10 bases aligning to TRBD1. This CDR3 has 14 amino acids. Germline lookup yields CDR1 SGHAT and CDR2 FQNNGV. Losses at the gene ends were 4 bases for V and 11 bases for J; bases not matched to a gene: 7. The CDR3 DNA reads TGTGCCAGCAGCTCCCCCGGACAGGGGGGGAAACTGTTTTTT. The encoded protein is CASSSPGQGGKLFF. Variable domain in full (rest from reference TRBV11-2 and TRBJ1-4): EAGVAQSPRYKIIEKRQSVAFWCNPISGHATLYWYQQILGQGPKLLIQFQNNGVVDDSQLPKDRFSAERLKGVDSTLKIQPAKLEDSAVYLCASSSPGQGGKLFFGSGTQLSVL.

J is TRBJ1-5 and V is TRBV10-3; D not certain. V shed 8 bases and J shed 3 bases, with 14 bases lying between them. The germline gives CDR1 ENHRY, CDR2 SYGVKD. The CDR3 length is 14 residues. This CDR3 reads CAIGRGGNNQPQHF. The CDR3 coding sequence is TGTGCCATCGGCCGTGGAGGTAACAATCAGCCCCAGCATTTT.

This clone was detected once. The genes are TRBV19 and TRBJ2-5; 12 bases align to TRBD2. V dropped 7 bases and J dropped 5; count of bases not matched to a gene: 8. The germline V gene has CDR1 LNHDA and CDR2 SQIVND (reference sequence). This CDR3 is built from 15 residues. This CDR3 reads CASMGRLAGEETQYF. CDR3 nucleotides: TGTGCCAGTATGGGCAGACTAGCGGGGGAGGAGACCCAGTACTTC.

The rearrangement uses TRBV19 and TRBJ2-1, with TRBD1 as a possible D gene (5 bases). Germline CDR1 is LNHDA and CDR2 is SQIVND (reference sequence). V lost 6 bases and J lost 3, with 12 bases in between. The CDR3 has 14 amino acids. The CDR3 is CASRGAGFYNEQFF. Written as DNA, the CDR3 is TGTGCCAGTAGAGGGGCAGGCTTCTACAATGAGCAGTTCTTC.

In this sample, this clone turned up a few times. This chain links TRBV5-6 with TRBJ1-1; tentatively, D is TRBD1 (5 bases). This CDR3 has 12 residues. Germline V CDR1 and CDR2: SGHDT, YYEEEE. The V gene lost 0 bases and the J gene lost 11 bases, with 11 bases spanning the gap. The CDR3 nucleotides are TGTGCCAGCAGCTTGGTAACGGGGGAGGCTTTCTTT. Its protein product is CASSLVTGEAFF.

V usage is TRBV29-1 and J usage is TRBJ2-6; tentatively, D is TRBD2 (5 bases). V was shortened by 4 bases and J by 0 bases, with 13 bases between the two germline ends. The CDR3 loop spans 16 amino acids. The germline V gene encodes CDR1 SQVTM and CDR2 ANQGSEA. The CDR3 bases are TGCAGCGTTGGCTGGCGGGCGGACTCTGGGGCCAACGTCCTGACTTTC. This sequence encodes CSVGWRADSGANVLTF.